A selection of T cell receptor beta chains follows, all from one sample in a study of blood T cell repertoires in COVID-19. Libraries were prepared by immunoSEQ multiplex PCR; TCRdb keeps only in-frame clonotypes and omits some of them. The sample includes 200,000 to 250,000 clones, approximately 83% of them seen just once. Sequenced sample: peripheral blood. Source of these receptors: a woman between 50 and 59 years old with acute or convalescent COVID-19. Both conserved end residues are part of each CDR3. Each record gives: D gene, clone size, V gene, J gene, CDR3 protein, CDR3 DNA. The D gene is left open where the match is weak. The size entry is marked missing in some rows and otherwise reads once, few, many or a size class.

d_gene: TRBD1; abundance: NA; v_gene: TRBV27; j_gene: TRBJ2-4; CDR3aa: CASSLYRGPKNIQYF; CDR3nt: TGTGCCAGCAGTTTATACAGGGGTCCCAAAAACATTCAGTACTTC
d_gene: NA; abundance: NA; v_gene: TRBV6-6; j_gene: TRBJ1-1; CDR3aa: CASSTGYMNTEAFF; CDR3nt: TGTGCCAGCAGCACGGGATACATGAACACTGAAGCTTTCTTT
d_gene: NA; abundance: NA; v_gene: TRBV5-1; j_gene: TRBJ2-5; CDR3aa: CASSNKVGTAQETQYF; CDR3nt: TGCGCCAGCAGCAATAAGGTCGGGACTGCCCAAGAGACCCAGTACTTC
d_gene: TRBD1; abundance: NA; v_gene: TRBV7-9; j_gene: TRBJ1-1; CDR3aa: CASSPQRGHWDRNTEAFF; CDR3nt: TGTGCCAGCAGCCCCCAACGGGGCCACTGGGACAGGAACACTGAAGCTTTCTTT
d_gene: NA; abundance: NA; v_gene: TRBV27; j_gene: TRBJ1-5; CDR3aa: CASSPGLLTRQPQHF; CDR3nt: TGTGCCAGCAGTCCCGGACTTTTAACTCGTCAGCCCCAGCATTTT
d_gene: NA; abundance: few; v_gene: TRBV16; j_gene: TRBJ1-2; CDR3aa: CASNHEGPNYGYTF; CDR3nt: TGTGCCAGCAACCACGAGGGCCCTAACTATGGCTACACCTTC
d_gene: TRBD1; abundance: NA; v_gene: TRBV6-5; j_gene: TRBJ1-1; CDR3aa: CASTPNRGGPEAFF; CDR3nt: TGTGCCAGCACTCCAAACAGGGGAGGTCCTGAAGCTTTCTTT
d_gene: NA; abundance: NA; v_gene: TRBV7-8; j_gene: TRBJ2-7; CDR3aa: CASSLNNEQYF; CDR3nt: TGTGCCAGCAGCTTGAACAACGAGCAGTACTTC
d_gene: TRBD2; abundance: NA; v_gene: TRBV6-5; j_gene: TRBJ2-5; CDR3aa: CASSLAGVQETQYF; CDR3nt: TGTGCCAGCAGCCTAGCGGGAGTTCAAGAGACCCAGTACTTC
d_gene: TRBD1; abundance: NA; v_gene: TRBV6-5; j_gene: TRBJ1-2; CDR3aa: CASKQGNYGYTF; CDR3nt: TGTGCCAGCAAACAGGGGAACTATGGCTACACCTTC
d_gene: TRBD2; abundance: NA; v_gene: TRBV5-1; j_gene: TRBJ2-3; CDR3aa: CASSLGGLAGDTQYF; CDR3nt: TGCGCCAGCAGCTTGGGGGGACTAGCGGGAGATACGCAGTATTTT
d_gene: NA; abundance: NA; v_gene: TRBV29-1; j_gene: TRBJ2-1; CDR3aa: CSAATRTYNEQFF; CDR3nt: TGCAGCGCCGCGACTAGGACCTACAATGAGCAGTTCTTC
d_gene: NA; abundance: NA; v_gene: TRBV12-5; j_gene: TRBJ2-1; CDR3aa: CASGFRGYEQFF; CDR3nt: TGTGCTAGTGGTTTTCGGGGATATGAGCAGTTCTTC
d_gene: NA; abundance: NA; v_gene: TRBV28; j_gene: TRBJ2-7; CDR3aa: CASSQGSYEQYF; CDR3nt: TGTGCCAGCAGCCAGGGTTCCTACGAGCAGTACTTC